The entry that follows covers one T cell receptor beta chain sequence. This clonotype was counted many times. What antigen it recognizes has not been identified. The sample holds no much larger clone one base away, and base qualities are not on file. The entry originates in a study of regulatory T cells in long-lasting Graves disease (dated by TCRdb to 2020 to 2022). Some background on the complete study: Newly diagnosed Graves' disease patients had taken antithyroid drugs for less than 3 months. Peripheral blood TCR sequencing and RNA sequencing compared persistent Graves' disease patients with newly diagnosed Graves' disease patients. The study took place in China and was registered as a clinical trial. A total of around 35 samples were covered by TCR sequencing, comprising some 13 persistent and 20 or so newly diagnosed Graves' disease patients.

Library method: multiplex PCR. TCRdb lists the instrument as Illumina HiSeq 4000. CDR3 regions were amplified by Arm-PCR with iRepertoire HTBI primers to construct TCR beta libraries. Before sequencing, the PCR products underwent gel purification. The original pipeline was this. A total of fewer than 80 TRBV and 14 TRBJ segments were identified across samples and were used for gene usage analysis of CDR3 amino acid clonotypes. COPE and FqMerger were used to merge the filtered high-quality paired reads into contigs. BLAST was used to align contigs to IMGT TRBV, TRBD and TRBJ reference genes, and CDR3 was defined according to IMGT. Any clonotype with a frequency above 0.1% was counted as a highly expanded clone. Shannon entropy served as the measure of repertoire diversity, while the Gini coefficient captured V-J evenness. A clonotype found in more than one individual was treated as public. In TCRdb, the public reads were trimmed at Q25 with fastp and aligned with MiXCR, with productive beta chains retained. Each entry is one CDR3 protein sequence, shown with its most common DNA and genes. The V and J calls and clone size come from TCRdb's table, not from the authors' own analysis. The sample contains over 350,000 distinct CDR3 sequences, 15% of them found a single time. The ten largest clones represent under 9% of the sample.

Reading the germline V gene gives CDR1 MDHEN and CDR2 SYDVKM. V lost 2 bases and J lost 5 bases, and the count of bases not matched to a germline gene is 20. Taken from cysteine to phenylalanine, the CDR3 has 19 residues. The entry retains the CDR3 DNA only, 57 bases that are in frame from base 1. Study-level results and caveats: As a limitation, the authors acknowledged that the small sample size may reduce accuracy. Only peripheral blood was studied, because thyroid tissue, the primary lesion, was inaccessible. Sequencing and analysis were restricted to the TCR beta chain. TRBV28, TRBJ1-2 and TRBJ2-5 were preferentially used in persistent disease, while TRBV20-1 and TRBJ2-1 were favored in newly diagnosed disease. Lower TCR Shannon entropy and fewer highly expanded clones were observed in persistent Graves' disease patients than in newly diagnosed patients, which suggested clonal expansion. A larger number of public clonotypes was shared among persistent patients (approximately 2,600) than among newly diagnosed patients (over 850).

Interpreted using the paper, the time point label stands for: newly diagnosed GD, antithyroid drugs for less than 3 months. For both TCR sequencing and RNA sequencing, RNA was extracted from PBMCs using TRIzol. The diagnosis of Graves' disease followed American Thyroid Association guidelines. Recruitment of patients was carried out at an endocrinology department in Xi'an, China. Each patient gave 7.5 to 10 milliliters of peripheral blood, collected in an EDTA anticoagulant tube. Ficoll Paque Plus density gradient separation was used to isolate PBMCs, and no additional T cell sorting was done. An Agilent 2100 Bioanalyzer and agarose gel were used to assess RNA quality, and a NanoDrop 2000 was used to measure RNA concentration. These data were also filed under a second study, of T cells in Graves' hyperthyroidism and ophthalmopathy. As the second study states: Stable Graves' hyperthyroidism was defined as the absence of progression to ophthalmopathy over 18 months of follow-up. The hyperthyroidism patients were between 18 and 65 years old and newly diagnosed, with a disease duration of less than 2 months. The study excluded patients with uncontrolled infections, other autoimmune diseases, pregnancy or lactation. Clinical symptoms, serum thyroxine and TRAb, thyroid ultrasound, and orbital computed tomography formed the basis for the diagnoses. The TCR CDR3 was subjected to a first round of RT-PCR using the HTBI primer set and the Qiagen OneStep RT-PCR kit. Blood samples also contained most of the expanded thyroid clonotypes (frequency above 0.001), which suggests that blood repertoires may reflect thyroid immune responses. Ophthalmopathy was separated from stable hyperthyroidism by a 13 V-J signature model, with approximately 85% sensitivity and about 81% specificity obtained in cross-validation and 80%/75% obtained in testing. During validation, the model predicted progression to ophthalmopathy a median of around 6 months ahead of onset, with approximately 70% sensitivity and about 72% specificity. To identify TCR V-J signatures that set the groups apart, the researchers used a discovery cohort of 95 to 100 patients, made up of 40 to 45 with Graves' ophthalmopathy and some 60 with stable Graves' hyperthyroidism. An independent validation cohort of under 20 hyperthyroidism patients and about 15 patients who later progressed to ophthalmopathy tested prospective prediction of ophthalmopathy. The roughly 90 discovery patients were divided at random into training and test sets in a 7:3 ratio. In about six Graves' hyperthyroidism patients, the study also compared T-cell repertoires from thyroid tissue with T-cell repertoires from blood. After blood sampling, hyperthyroidism patients were treated with methimazole at a starting dose of 30 mg daily, and ophthalmopathy patients were treated with high-dose intravenous methylprednisolone. Libraries were constructed in a second round of multiplex PCR, after which size selection and purification were carried out. The libraries were sequenced on an Illumina HiSeq2000 using paired-end 100 bp reads. SOAPnuke was used to process the raw data, removing reads that contained adapters or uncalled bases, had a mean Phred below 15, or lacked an exact match to the constant primer or identifier. COPE v1.2.5 was used to merge high-quality paired reads, and clonotypes were defined as unique nucleotide sequences. MiTCR v1.1 was used to align the clonotypes against IMGT TRBV, TRBD and TRBJ reference segments. Analysis was restricted to V-J combinations with a frequency above 0.0001, which covered 98% to 99.2% of repertoires. A TCS score was defined as the ratio between F50 (clonal expansion) and ExV (chaos), using BLOSUM62-based TCRdist between CDR3 peptides within each V-J. Welch's t-statistics and random forest reduced roughly 500 V-J features to around 14, which were used in a naive Bayes classifier (R e1071). Sample size was not statistically predetermined, and blinding of investigators to group allocation was not performed. The paper describes TCR Vbeta CDR3 sequencing of 135 peripheral blood samples, made up of about 40 ophthalmopathy patients, approximately 73 hyperthyroidism patients and some 17 progressor patients.

The rearranged segments are TRBV28 and TRBJ2-7, with 8 junctional bases fitting TRBD2. Sequencing used peripheral blood mononuclear cells (PBMCs), obtained at new diagnosis, from a patient treated with antithyroid drugs. This clonotype was sampled from a woman in her forties with Graves disease. Donor details come from another sample of the same person, matched by shared clones. This receptor carries the CDR3 CASSLEGGVSGSPGDEQYF. The nucleotide sequence is TGTGCCAGCAGTTTAGAGGGGGGAGTCAGCGGGAGCCCAGGGGACGAGCAGTACTTC. The CDR3, completed at both ends by the reference TRBV28 and TRBJ2-7 genes, gives the full variable domain DVKVTQSSRYLVKRTGEKVFLECVQDMDHENMFWYRQDPGLGLRLIYFSYDVKMKEKGDIPEGYSVSREKKERFSLILESASTNQTSMYLCASSLEGGVSGSPGDEQYFGPGTRLTVT.